This TCR beta chain comes out of a study of OX40 agonist ivuxolimab in advanced cancers. Study-level background: Every patient in dose escalation had hepatocellular carcinoma, melanoma, renal cell or head and neck cancer.

As concerns this clone: Its cognate antigen is unknown.

Any history of autoimmune disease or systemic immunosuppression disqualified patients. Assay used: immunoSEQ multiplex PCR; TCRdb lists only in-frame clones, some missing. The profile shows tens of thousands of clones, 85% to 90% of them singletons. Germline CDR1 is SNHLY and CDR2 is FYNNEI. The CDR3 is 11 amino acids. Deletions cut 1 base from V and 7 bases from J, with 4 bases between. Study-level results: Certain nonresponding patients likewise had low normalized T-cell clonal expansion. Partial responders treated at 0.1-3.0 mg/kg exhibited clonal expansion among the lowest measured.

The V call is TRBV2, the J call TRBJ1-2, with D unclear. Sequencing was performed on CD4+ or CD8+ T cells sorted from blood, taken in a trial of the OX40 agonist ivuxolimab. The receptor's source is an adult with an advanced solid tumor such as melanoma, head and neck, liver or kidney cancer. CDR3 coding DNA: TGTGCCAGCAGTGAAGGCGCTGGCTACACCTTC. Protein sequence: CASSEGAGYTF.